The T cell receptor beta chain under discussion was sequenced for a study of cytomegalovirus exposure and HLA in healthy donors. Points on this clone: Antigen unknown.

Study-wide results and limits: The later analysis indicated that the majority of CMV-associated TCR beta chains appeared HLA-restricted. The authors excluded some V segments, including TRBV6-2 and TRBV6-3, as indistinguishable.

Though nominally healthy at sampling, donors likely had unrecorded immune exposures. In the PCR, 60 Vbeta and 13 Jbeta primers were used. Produced via immunoSEQ multiplex PCR; TCRdb's table is partial and in-frame only. Listed are more than 95,000 clones; under 1.3% falls within the top ten. V was cut by 1 base and J by 2 bases, with 12 bases left in between. The germline V gene has CDR1 MGHRA and CDR2 YSYEKL. CDR3 size: 15 residues. Sequenced material: PBMCs. The chain recombines TRBV4-1 with TRBJ2-7; D might be TRBD2 (6 bases). The source is a man aged 18 to 29 in good health and CMV-seronegative. The CDR3 region has the DNA TGCGCCAGCAGCCAAGGGCAGGGACTCCCCTACGAGCAGTACTTC. This encodes CASSQGQGLPYEQYF.